Listed below are T cell receptor beta chains from one sample, sequenced in a study of cytomegalovirus exposure and HLA in healthy donors. The method was immunoSEQ multiplex PCR; TCRdb's version includes in-frame clones alone and lacks a portion of them. This table holds around 160,000 clones, around 78% found once. The sample was PBMCs. The source of these receptors is a man in his forties in good health and CMV-seropositive. CDR3s include the opening cysteine and the closing phenylalanine or tryptophan. D genes are given only for firm matches. Size values are once, few and many counts, or a class for expanded clones, and some rows have none.

v_gene: TRBV9
j_gene: TRBJ2-7
d_gene: NA
abundance: NA
CDR3nt: TGTGCCAGCAGCGTAGATTCAGGGGCGGCCTACGAGCAGTACTTC
CDR3aa: CASSVDSGAAYEQYF

v_gene: TRBV5-1
j_gene: TRBJ2-1
d_gene: TRBD1
abundance: NA
CDR3nt: TGCGCCAGCAGCTTATCGGGACAGGGCGATGAGCAGTTCTTC
CDR3aa: CASSLSGQGDEQFF

v_gene: TRBV7-9
j_gene: TRBJ2-2
d_gene: TRBD1
abundance: NA
CDR3nt: TGTGCCAGCAGCTCGGGCCGGGACAGGGGGCGGCGGAAGCTGTTTTTT
CDR3aa: CASSSGRDRGRRKLFF

v_gene: TRBV9
j_gene: TRBJ2-3
d_gene: TRBD2
abundance: NA
CDR3nt: TGTGCCAGCAGCGTAGGGGCCCAGCGGGGGGGAGATACGCAGTATTTT
CDR3aa: CASSVGAQRGGDTQYF

v_gene: TRBV4-3
j_gene: TRBJ2-3
d_gene: NA
abundance: few
CDR3nt: TGCGCCAGCAGCGACCTAGCGAGCACAGATACGCAGTATTTT
CDR3aa: CASSDLASTDTQYF

v_gene: TRBV19
j_gene: TRBJ2-6
d_gene: NA
abundance: NA
CDR3nt: TGTGCCAGTAGTATGGCTACAGGGACTGGGGCCAACGTCCTGACTTTC
CDR3aa: CASSMATGTGANVLTF

v_gene: TRBV2
j_gene: TRBJ2-7
d_gene: TRBD1
abundance: NA
CDR3nt: TGTGCCAGCAGGGACAGGGGCGAGCAGTACTTC
CDR3aa: CASRDRGEQYF

v_gene: TRBV6-1
j_gene: TRBJ1-5
d_gene: NA
abundance: few
CDR3nt: TGTGCCAGCAGTGAAATGGTCAGTAATCAGCCCCAGCATTTT
CDR3aa: CASSEMVSNQPQHF

v_gene: TRBV28
j_gene: TRBJ1-2
d_gene: NA
abundance: NA
CDR3nt: TGTGCCAGCACCCCTCAGAGGCGCGTACTGAACTATGGCTACACCTTC
CDR3aa: CASTPQRRVLNYGYTF

v_gene: TRBV18
j_gene: TRBJ2-7
d_gene: NA
abundance: NA
CDR3nt: TGTGCCAGCTCACCACCGTCAGGGGCCTACGAGCAGTACTTC
CDR3aa: CASSPPSGAYEQYF

v_gene: TRBV11-3
j_gene: TRBJ2-1
d_gene: NA
abundance: NA
CDR3nt: TGTGCCAGCAGCTCACAGGAGTACAATGAGCAGTTCTTC
CDR3aa: CASSSQEYNEQFF

v_gene: TRBV19
j_gene: TRBJ1-1
d_gene: NA
abundance: NA
CDR3nt: TGTGCCAGTAGTGAGCAGACAGACACTGAAGCTTTCTTT
CDR3aa: CASSEQTDTEAFF

v_gene: TRBV27
j_gene: TRBJ2-7
d_gene: NA
abundance: NA
CDR3nt: TGTGCCAGCAGTTTATCGTCAGGGTCAGTTCCCTACGAGCAGTACTTC
CDR3aa: CASSLSSGSVPYEQYF

v_gene: TRBV6-5
j_gene: TRBJ1-2
d_gene: TRBD1
abundance: NA
CDR3nt: TGTGCCAGCAGTCTACAGGGGGATTCTAACTATGGCTACACCTTC
CDR3aa: CASSLQGDSNYGYTF

v_gene: TRBV7-6
j_gene: TRBJ2-1
d_gene: TRBD1
abundance: NA
CDR3nt: TGTGCCAGCAGCTTACAGGGACAGGGGCTCCTGGAGCAGTTCTTC
CDR3aa: CASSLQGQGLLEQFF

v_gene: TRBV7-6
j_gene: TRBJ1-5
d_gene: TRBD1
abundance: NA
CDR3nt: TGTGCCAGCAGCCTTCAGGGGGGCAATCAGCCCCAGCATTTT
CDR3aa: CASSLQGGNQPQHF

v_gene: TRBV18
j_gene: TRBJ1-1
d_gene: NA
abundance: NA
CDR3nt: TGTGCCAGCTCACCGACACCCCTAAACACTGAAGCTTTCTTT
CDR3aa: CASSPTPLNTEAFF

v_gene: TRBV6-1
j_gene: TRBJ1-2
d_gene: TRBD1
abundance: NA
CDR3nt: TGTGCCAGCAGTGAGGGACAGGGGGCCTCGGTAGTGGGCTACACCTTC
CDR3aa: CASSEGQGASVVGYTF

v_gene: TRBV28
j_gene: TRBJ1-2
d_gene: TRBD1
abundance: NA
CDR3nt: TGTGCCAGCAGGGCAGGGACAGACTATGGCTACACCTTC
CDR3aa: CASRAGTDYGYTF

v_gene: TRBV28
j_gene: TRBJ1-2
d_gene: TRBD1
abundance: NA
CDR3nt: TGTGCCAGCAGTCAACAGGGGGCGGTGGGCTACACCTTC
CDR3aa: CASSQQGAVGYTF

v_gene: TRBV28
j_gene: TRBJ2-7
d_gene: TRBD2
abundance: NA
CDR3nt: TGTGCCAGCAGTTCAATTCTCAGAAGCGGGAGGAGCGAGCAGTACTTC
CDR3aa: CASSSILRSGRSEQYF

v_gene: TRBV9
j_gene: TRBJ1-3
d_gene: NA
abundance: NA
CDR3nt: TGTGCCAGCAGCGTATCCCCCCCCGACAGCGGAAACACCATATATTTT
CDR3aa: CASSVSPPDSGNTIYF

v_gene: TRBV19
j_gene: TRBJ2-2
d_gene: NA
abundance: NA
CDR3nt: TGTGCCAGTAGTATCGGACTATCGGGGAACACCGGGGAGCTGTTTTTT
CDR3aa: CASSIGLSGNTGELFF

v_gene: TRBV11-3
j_gene: TRBJ2-6
d_gene: NA
abundance: NA
CDR3nt: TGTGCCAGCAGCACGACAGGAGCTGGGGCCAACGTCCTGACTTTC
CDR3aa: CASSTTGAGANVLTF

v_gene: TRBV28
j_gene: TRBJ1-2
d_gene: NA
abundance: once
CDR3nt: TGTGCCAGCAGTTTAGACCCGGGAATGGGTAGTTATGGCTACACCTTC
CDR3aa: CASSLDPGMGSYGYTF

v_gene: TRBV5-1
j_gene: TRBJ2-1
d_gene: NA
abundance: once
CDR3nt: TGCGCCAGCAGCTTGGGAGGTAGCGGACTCCTCAATGAGCAGTTCTTC
CDR3aa: CASSLGGSGLLNEQFF

v_gene: TRBV7-8
j_gene: TRBJ1-5
d_gene: NA
abundance: NA
CDR3nt: TGTGCCAGCAGCTTAGTAGAGCAAAATCAGCCCCAGCATTTT
CDR3aa: CASSLVEQNQPQHF

v_gene: TRBV7-9
j_gene: TRBJ2-7
d_gene: TRBD1
abundance: NA
CDR3nt: TGTGCCAGCGGACCCGACGGGGACAGGGGCTACGAGCAGTACTTC
CDR3aa: CASGPDGDRGYEQYF

v_gene: TRBV28
j_gene: TRBJ2-7
d_gene: NA
abundance: NA
CDR3nt: TGTGCCAGCAGCCCCCCCGACAGAATTACCTACGAGCAGTACTTC
CDR3aa: CASSPPDRITYEQYF

v_gene: TRBV4-1
j_gene: TRBJ1-1
d_gene: TRBD1
abundance: few
CDR3nt: TGCGCCAGCAGCCCCCAGGGGGGTAATGAAGCTTTCTTT
CDR3aa: CASSPQGGNEAFF

v_gene: TRBV29-1
j_gene: TRBJ2-7
d_gene: TRBD1
abundance: NA
CDR3nt: TGCAGCGCCCGGGGACAGAACTACGAGCAGTACTTC
CDR3aa: CSARGQNYEQYF

v_gene: TRBV28
j_gene: TRBJ1-1
d_gene: NA
abundance: NA
CDR3nt: TGTGCCAGCAGTAGTGTGATGGGGGGGGCGCGAGCTTTCTTT
CDR3aa: CASSSVMGGARAFF

v_gene: TRBV28
j_gene: TRBJ2-7
d_gene: NA
abundance: NA
CDR3nt: TGTGCCAGCAGTCCCGACGGGGGAAGCTCCTACGAGCAGTACTTC
CDR3aa: CASSPDGGSSYEQYF

v_gene: TRBV4-3
j_gene: TRBJ2-1
d_gene: TRBD2
abundance: NA
CDR3nt: TGCGCCAGCAGCCAACAGGGAGGGCGGTTCGAAGCGCAGTTCTTC
CDR3aa: CASSQQGGRFEAQFF

v_gene: TRBV6-5
j_gene: TRBJ1-1
d_gene: TRBD1
abundance: NA
CDR3nt: TGTGCCAGCAGACGCGGGACAGTGAACACTGAAGCTTTCTTT
CDR3aa: CASRRGTVNTEAFF

v_gene: TRBV6-1
j_gene: TRBJ1-5
d_gene: TRBD1
abundance: NA
CDR3nt: TGTGCCAGCAGTGAAGTGGGGACAGGGGATCAGCCCCAGCATTTT
CDR3aa: CASSEVGTGDQPQHF

v_gene: TRBV4-3
j_gene: TRBJ2-1
d_gene: NA
abundance: NA
CDR3nt: TGCGCCAGCAGCCAAGGAGTCCCCAATGAGCAGTTCTTC
CDR3aa: CASSQGVPNEQFF

v_gene: TRBV7-9
j_gene: TRBJ2-1
d_gene: TRBD2
abundance: NA
CDR3nt: TGTGCCAGCAGCTCCGTGGCGGGAGGGCCAGAGCAGTTCTTC
CDR3aa: CASSSVAGGPEQFF

v_gene: TRBV5-1
j_gene: TRBJ2-7
d_gene: NA
abundance: NA
CDR3nt: TGCGCCAGCAGCCCCACCCTAGGCGGGCCTTACGAGCAGTACTTC
CDR3aa: CASSPTLGGPYEQYF

v_gene: TRBV5-1
j_gene: TRBJ2-5
d_gene: NA
abundance: once
CDR3nt: TGCGCCAGCAGCTTGCAGACAGGGACTCAAGAGACCCAGTACTTC
CDR3aa: CASSLQTGTQETQYF

v_gene: TRBV6-5
j_gene: TRBJ2-2
d_gene: TRBD2
abundance: NA
CDR3nt: TGTGCCAGCAGCTACGCACCTAGCGGGAGCTCCGGGGAGCTGTTTTTT
CDR3aa: CASSYAPSGSSGELFF

v_gene: TRBV5-5
j_gene: TRBJ1-1
d_gene: TRBD1
abundance: few
CDR3nt: TGTGCCAGCAGCGGCTCGACAGGGATGAACACTGAAGCTTTCTTT
CDR3aa: CASSGSTGMNTEAFF

v_gene: TRBV15
j_gene: TRBJ1-2
d_gene: NA
abundance: NA
CDR3nt: TGTGCCACCAGCAGAGACGGGGTAGGATGGAACTATGGCTACACCTTC
CDR3aa: CATSRDGVGWNYGYTF

v_gene: TRBV19
j_gene: TRBJ1-4
d_gene: NA
abundance: NA
CDR3nt: TGTGCCACCACGCGCCTCGAGGGCACTAATGAAAAACTGTTTTTT
CDR3aa: CATTRLEGTNEKLFF

v_gene: TRBV6-5
j_gene: TRBJ2-7
d_gene: TRBD1
abundance: NA
CDR3nt: TGTGCCAGCAGTCGGGACAGGGTGGACGAGCAGTACTTC
CDR3aa: CASSRDRVDEQYF

v_gene: TRBV6-1
j_gene: TRBJ2-7
d_gene: TRBD2
abundance: NA
CDR3nt: TGTGCCAGCAGCCATCTTACTAGCGGTCCTTACGAGCAGTACTTC
CDR3aa: CASSHLTSGPYEQYF

v_gene: TRBV19
j_gene: TRBJ1-2
d_gene: TRBD1
abundance: NA
CDR3nt: TGTGCCAGTAGTACGGGACAGAGTAACTATGGCTACACCTTC
CDR3aa: CASSTGQSNYGYTF